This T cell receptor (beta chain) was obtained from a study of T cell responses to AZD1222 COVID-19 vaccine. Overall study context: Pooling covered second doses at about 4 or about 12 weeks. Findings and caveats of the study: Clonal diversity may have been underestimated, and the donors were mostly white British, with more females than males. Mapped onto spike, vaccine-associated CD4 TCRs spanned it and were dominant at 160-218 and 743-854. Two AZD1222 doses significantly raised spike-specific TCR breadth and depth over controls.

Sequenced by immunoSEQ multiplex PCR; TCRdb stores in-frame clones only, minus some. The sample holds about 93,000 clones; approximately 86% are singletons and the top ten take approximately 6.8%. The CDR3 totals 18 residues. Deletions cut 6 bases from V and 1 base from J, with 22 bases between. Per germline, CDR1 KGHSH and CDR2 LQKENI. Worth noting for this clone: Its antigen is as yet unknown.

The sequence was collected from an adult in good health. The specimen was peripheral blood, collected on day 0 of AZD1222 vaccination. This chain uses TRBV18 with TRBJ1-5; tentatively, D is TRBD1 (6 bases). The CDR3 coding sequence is TGTGCCAGCTCCGACCCTAAAGGACAGTCGGGCAGCAATCAGCCCCAGCATTTT. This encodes CASSDPKGQSGSNQPQHF.